Listed here are 16 T cell receptor beta chains from one sample, sequenced in a study of blood T cells in healthy people across ages (dated by TCRdb to the mid-2010s). The library was obtained by 5' RACE. The listed sequencing device is Illumina HiSeq 2500. A second PCR of about 6 to 11 cycles was performed with a sample-barcoded 5' primer and a J-beta primer mix. TCRdb reanalyzed the raw reads on its own, using fastp at Q25 for trimming and MiXCR for clone calling, and kept in-frame beta chains. A single entry per CDR3 protein holds the most common genes and DNA from its merged rows. Counted in this sample were about 640,000 distinct CDR3 sequences; around 54% of them appeared once. Around 37% of the sample rests with the top ten. Sequencing input: blood. These receptors came from a man between 60 and 75 years old in good health.

The rearrangement uses TRBV6-4 and TRBJ2-7; possibly TRBD2 for D (5 bases). Trimming left V 3 bases short and J 2 bases short, with 11 bases between. This CDR3 region has 14 residues. From germline, CDR1 is MRHNA and CDR2 SNTAGT. CDR3 sequence reads: CASSEETGTYEQYF. The CDR3 bases are TGTGCCAGCAGTGAGGAGACGGGAACCTACGAGCAGTACTTC.

The DNA of the CDR3 is TGCGCCGGCACCCAGACCCCTCCAAGCGCAGAGCAGTACTTC. It is translated as CAGTQTPPSAEQYF. The chain couples TRBV5-1 to TRBJ2-7, with D hard to call. Germline V gives CDR1 SGHRS, CDR2 YFSETQ. V lost 10 bases to trimming and J lost 7 bases, with 24 bases between them. The CDR3 is 14 amino acids. Filled out from reference TRBV5-1 and TRBJ2-7, the complete variable domain reads KAGVTQTPRYLIKTRGQQVTLSCSPISGHRSVSWYQQTPGQGLQFLFEYFSETQRNKGNFPGRFSGRQFSNSRSEMNVSTLELGDSALYLCAGTQTPPSAEQYFGPGTRLTVT.

J is TRBJ2-3 and V is TRBV12-3 or TRBV12-4; the D call may be TRBD1 or TRBD2 (5 bases each). V was clipped by 2 bases and J by 2 bases, with 14 bases between them. This CDR3 has 16 residues. The CDR3 sequence is CASSLWAGSNTDTQYF. Here the CDR3 DNA reads TGTGCCAGCAGTTTATGGGCAGGGAGTAACACAGATACGCAGTATTTT.

The rearrangement joins TRBV9 to TRBJ2-7, with 9 bases fitting TRBD2. Matching the DNA end better, TRBJ2-5 makes the J call doubtful. Germline V CDR1 and CDR2: SGDLS, YYNGEE. This CDR3 has 15 residues. The CDR3 protein is CASSVDPSGMETQYF. The CDR3 DNA is TGTGCCAGCAGCGTAGACCCTAGCGGGATGGAGACCCAGTACTTC.

This clonotype was recorded a few times. The V and J genes are TRBV6-1 and TRBJ2-1, with D perhaps TRBD2 (6 bases). The CDR3 is 16 residues long. V dropped 10 bases and J dropped 7 bases, with 26 bases sitting between them. Germline V lookup: CDR1 MNHNS, CDR2 SASEGT. CDR3 DNA: TGTGCCATTAACCCTCCTGAGGGGAGGCTTAGGAATGAGCAGTTCTTC. Its protein product is CAINPPEGRLRNEQFF.

The chain has TRBV4-1 and TRBJ1-4, with D perhaps matching TRBD1 (5 bases). This CDR3 is 14 amino acids long. V lost 4 bases and J 7 bases, leaving 13 bases between the germline ends. Per the germline V gene, CDR1 is MGHRA and CDR2 is YSYEKL. DNA of the CDR3: TGCGCCAGCAGCCTAGCTGGGGCCGGTGAAAAACTGTTTTTT. It codes for CASSLAGAGEKLFF.

This clonotype was observed once. The J gene is TRBJ2-5, the V gene TRBV9; 7 bases agree with TRBD1. The CDR3 contains 14 residues. After removal of 6 bases from V and 2 bases from J, the junction contained 7 bases not matched to a gene. CDR1 and CDR2 from the germline V gene are SGDLS and YYNGEE. CDR3: CASTAGTEQETQYF. In nucleotides, the CDR3 is TGTGCCAGCACAGCTGGGACAGAACAAGAGACCCAGTACTTC.

This clonotype appeared many times. The rearrangement links TRBV20-1 to TRBJ2-4, with D possibly being TRBD2 (6 bases). CDR1 and CDR2 from the germline V gene are DFQATT and SNEGSKA (reference sequence). V lost 5 bases, J lost 4 bases, and 12 bases lay in between. The CDR3 covers 13 residues. The CDR3 loop reads CSARDGGKNIQYF. CDR3 DNA sequence: TGCAGTGCTCGGGACGGAGGGAAAAACATTCAGTACTTC.

This clonotype was counted at least ten times. This sequence joins TRBV25-1 and TRBJ1-3; D gene ambiguous. The germline V gene encodes CDR1 MGHDK and CDR2 SYGVNS. With 5 bases removed from V and 8 bases from J, the gap between germline ends came to 10 bases. The CDR3 is 12 amino acids. This CDR3 reads CASSLSGDTIYF. CDR3 nucleotide sequence: TGTGCCAGCAGTCTCTCCGGAGACACCATATATTTT.

There are many counts of this clonotype. The V call is TRBV11-2, the J call TRBJ2-3; D possibly matches TRBD1 or TRBD2 (5 bases each). CDR3 size: 14 residues. Trimming took off 2 bases at V and 2 bases at J, with 8 bases between the two ends. From germline, CDR1 is SGHAT and CDR2 FQNNGV. The CDR3 region is CASSLRGTTDTQYF. Written as DNA, the CDR3 is TGTGCCAGCAGCTTACGTGGGACCACAGATACGCAGTATTTT.

This clonotype occurred a few times. V gene TRBV25-1 combines with J gene TRBJ2-7, with 7 bases fitting TRBD2. The ends lost 4 bases at V and 2 bases at J; junction bases unmatched: 5. Germline V gene sequence: CDR1 MGHDK, CDR2 SYGVNS. The length of the CDR3 is 14 residues. For the CDR3, the DNA is TGTGCCAGCAGTGGGGCTAGCGGCACCTACGAGCAGTACTTC. This sequence encodes CASSGASGTYEQYF.

The chain employs TRBV11-2 and TRBJ2-7, with a weak D call TRBD2 (5 bases). Germline values: CDR1 SGHAT, CDR2 FQNNGV. The CDR3 consists of 14 residues. V dropped 0 bases and J dropped 3 bases, with 9 bases sitting between them. CDR3: CASSLDLGDYEQYF. CDR3 nucleotides: TGTGCCAGCAGCTTAGATCTGGGAGACTACGAGCAGTACTTC.

CDR3 sequence (DNA): TGTGCCAGCAGTTTACAGGGGGCAGTATCCTACGAGCAGTACTTC. This sequence encodes CASSLQGAVSYEQYF. This rearrangement joins TRBV12-3 or TRBV12-4 to TRBJ2-4, with TRBD1 matching over 8 bases. The DNA end is a closer match to TRBJ2-7, so the J assignment may be wrong. This CDR3 is built from 15 residues.

Only one count was recorded for this clonotype. V gene TRBV7-2 combines with J gene TRBJ2-3, with a possible D match to TRBD2 (5 bases). The CDR3 contains 12 residues. Germline CDR1 and CDR2: SGHTA and FQGNSA. V was pared by 6 bases and J by 11 bases, with 15 bases between. The CDR3 spells CASSQGLSQQYF. CDR3 coding DNA: TGTGCCAGCAGTCAAGGACTCTCCCAGCAGTATTTT.

This chain joins TRBV7-2 and TRBJ2-2, with 8 bases aligning to TRBD2. Trimming cost V 1 base and J 7 bases; bases outside gene matches: 2. The CDR3 contains 14 residues. CDR1 is SGHTA and CDR2 is FQGNSA in the germline V gene. In DNA form, the CDR3 reads TGTGCCAGCAGCTTAGGTACTAGCGGCGGGGAGCTGTTTTTT. This encodes CASSLGTSGGELFF.

V gene TRBV5-1 combines with J gene TRBJ2-1; 8 bases align to TRBD1. This CDR3 spans 15 amino acids. V lost 2 bases and J lost 3; bases outside the gene matches: 4. Germline assignment: CDR1 SGHRS and CDR2 YFSETQ. In DNA form, the CDR3 reads TGCGCCAGCAGCTTTTGGGGACAGGACTACAATGAGCAGTTCTTC. This sequence encodes CASSFWGQDYNEQFF.